This T cell receptor (beta chain) was obtained from a study of blood T cell repertoires in COVID-19. Across the study: Donors in the United States, Italy and Spain gave samples during acute or convalescent COVID-19.

This clone has more than one count but fewer than ten. In the source study's methods: The assay estimated nucleated cells by amplifying reference gene primers. The method was immunoSEQ multiplex PCR; TCRdb's version includes in-frame clones alone and lacks a portion of them. V, J and clone size are those of that table, while D and trimming were read from the DNA. The sample contains approximately 260,000 clones, 80% to 90% of which appear only once. The junction had 2 bases not matched to a gene; V was cut back by 7 bases and J by 1 base. The CDR3 sequence is 15 residues long. Germline values: CDR1 SGHRS, CDR2 YFSETQ.

The TCR was taken from a woman in her forties with acute or convalescent COVID-19. Sequenced: peripheral blood. V gene TRBV5-1 combines with J gene TRBJ2-3, with 14 positions matching TRBD2. The CDR3 spells CASLGLAGGTDTQYF. CDR3 DNA sequence: TGCGCCAGCTTGGGACTAGCGGGGGGCACAGATACGCAGTATTTT.